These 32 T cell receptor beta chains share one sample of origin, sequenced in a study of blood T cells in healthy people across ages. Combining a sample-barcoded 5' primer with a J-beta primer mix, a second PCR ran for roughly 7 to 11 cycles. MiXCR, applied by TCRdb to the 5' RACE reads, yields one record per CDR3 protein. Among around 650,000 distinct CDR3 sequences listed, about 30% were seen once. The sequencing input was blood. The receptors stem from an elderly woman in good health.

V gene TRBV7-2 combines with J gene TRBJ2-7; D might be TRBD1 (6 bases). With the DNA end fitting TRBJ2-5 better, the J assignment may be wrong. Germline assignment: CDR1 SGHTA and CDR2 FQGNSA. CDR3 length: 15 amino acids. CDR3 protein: CASSPQGSKPETQYF. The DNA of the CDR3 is TGTGCCAGCAGCCCTCAGGGGAGTAAGCCGGAGACCCAGTACTTC.

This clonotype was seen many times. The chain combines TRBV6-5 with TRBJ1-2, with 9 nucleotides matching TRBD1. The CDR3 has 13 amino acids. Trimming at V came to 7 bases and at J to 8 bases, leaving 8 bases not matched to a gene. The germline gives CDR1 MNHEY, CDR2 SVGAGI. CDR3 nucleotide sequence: TGTGCCAGCACCTCACGGGACAGGGAGGGCTACACCTTC. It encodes CASTSRDREGYTF.

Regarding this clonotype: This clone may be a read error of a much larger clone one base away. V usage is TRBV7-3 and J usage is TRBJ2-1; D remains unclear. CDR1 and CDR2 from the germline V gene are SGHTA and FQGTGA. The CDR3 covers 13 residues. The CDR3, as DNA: TGTGCCAGCAGCTCCCTTAACTCAAATGGGCAGTTCTTC. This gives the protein CASSSLNSNGQFF.

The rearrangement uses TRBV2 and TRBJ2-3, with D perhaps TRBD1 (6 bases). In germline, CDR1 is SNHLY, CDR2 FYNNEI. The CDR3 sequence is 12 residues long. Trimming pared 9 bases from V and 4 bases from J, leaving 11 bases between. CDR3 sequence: CARLQGADTQYF. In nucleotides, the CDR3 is TGTGCCAGATTACAGGGTGCAGATACGCAGTATTTT.

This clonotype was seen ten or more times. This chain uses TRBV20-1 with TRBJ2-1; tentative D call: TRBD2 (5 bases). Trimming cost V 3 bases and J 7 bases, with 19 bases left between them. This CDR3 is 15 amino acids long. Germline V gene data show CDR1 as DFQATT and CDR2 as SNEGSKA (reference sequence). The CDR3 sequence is CSASLGLPQWNEQFF. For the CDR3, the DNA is TGCAGTGCTAGTTTAGGACTCCCTCAATGGAATGAGCAGTTCTTC.

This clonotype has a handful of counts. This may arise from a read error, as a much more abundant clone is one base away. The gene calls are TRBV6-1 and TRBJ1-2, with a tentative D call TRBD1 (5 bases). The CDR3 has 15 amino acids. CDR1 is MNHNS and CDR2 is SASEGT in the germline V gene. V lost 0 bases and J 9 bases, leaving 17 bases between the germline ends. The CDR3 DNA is TGTGCCAGCAGTGAAGCGAACCCGGGACGTGGAAGCTACACCTTC. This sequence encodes CASSEANPGRGSYTF.

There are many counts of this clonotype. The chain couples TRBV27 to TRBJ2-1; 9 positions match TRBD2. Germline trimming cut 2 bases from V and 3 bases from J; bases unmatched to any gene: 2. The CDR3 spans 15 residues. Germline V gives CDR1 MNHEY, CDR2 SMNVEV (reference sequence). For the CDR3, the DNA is TGTGCCAGCAGTTTAGCGGGGGGGTTCTACAATGAGCAGTTCTTC. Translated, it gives CASSLAGGFYNEQFF.

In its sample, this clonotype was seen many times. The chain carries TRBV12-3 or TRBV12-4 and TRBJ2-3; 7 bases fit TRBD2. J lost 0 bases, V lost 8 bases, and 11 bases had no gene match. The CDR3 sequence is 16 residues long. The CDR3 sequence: CASYNWGGTSTDTQYF. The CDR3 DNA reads TGTGCCAGCTACAACTGGGGGGGTACTAGCACAGATACGCAGTATTTT.

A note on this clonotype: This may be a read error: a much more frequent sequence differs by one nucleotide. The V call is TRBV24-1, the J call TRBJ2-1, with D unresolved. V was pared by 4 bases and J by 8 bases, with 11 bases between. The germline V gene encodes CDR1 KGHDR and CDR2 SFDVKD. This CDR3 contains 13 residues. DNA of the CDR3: TGTGCCACCAGTGACCCAGGACGCTATGAGCAGTTCTTC. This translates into CATSDPGRYEQFF.

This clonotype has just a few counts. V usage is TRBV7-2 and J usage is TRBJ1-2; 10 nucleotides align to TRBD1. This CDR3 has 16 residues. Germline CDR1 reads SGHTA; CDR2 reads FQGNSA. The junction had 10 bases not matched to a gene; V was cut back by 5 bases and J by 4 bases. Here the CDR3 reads CASSPQGDRGGYGYTF. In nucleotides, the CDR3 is TGTGCCAGCAGCCCACAGGGGGACAGGGGTGGCTATGGCTACACCTTC.

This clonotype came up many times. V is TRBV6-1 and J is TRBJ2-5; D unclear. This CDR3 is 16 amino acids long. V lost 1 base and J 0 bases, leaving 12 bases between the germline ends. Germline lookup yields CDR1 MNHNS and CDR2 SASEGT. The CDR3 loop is CASSEEQQRYQETQYF. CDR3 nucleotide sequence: TGTGCCAGCAGTGAAGAACAGCAAAGGTACCAAGAGACCCAGTACTTC.

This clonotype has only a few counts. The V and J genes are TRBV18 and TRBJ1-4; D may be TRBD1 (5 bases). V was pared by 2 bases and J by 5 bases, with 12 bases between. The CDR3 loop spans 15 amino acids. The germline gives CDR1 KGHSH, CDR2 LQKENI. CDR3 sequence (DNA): TGTGCCAGCTCACCAAGTCCGGGGGAGAATGAAAAACTGTTTTTT. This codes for CASSPSPGENEKLFF.

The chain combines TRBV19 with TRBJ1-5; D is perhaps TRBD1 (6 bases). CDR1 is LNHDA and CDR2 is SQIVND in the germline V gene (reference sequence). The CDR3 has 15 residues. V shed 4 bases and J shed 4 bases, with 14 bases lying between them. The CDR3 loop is CASSNSGDNNQPQHF. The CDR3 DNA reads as TGTGCCAGTAGTAACTCCGGGGACAATAATCAGCCCCAGCATTTT.

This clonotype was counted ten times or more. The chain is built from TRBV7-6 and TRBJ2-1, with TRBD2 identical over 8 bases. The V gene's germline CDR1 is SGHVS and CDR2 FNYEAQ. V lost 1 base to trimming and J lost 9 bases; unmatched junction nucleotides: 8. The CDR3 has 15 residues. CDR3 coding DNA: TGTGCCAGCAGCTTAGGGTCGGGGGGGCATAGTGAGCAGTTCTTC. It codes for CASSLGSGGHSEQFF.

The CDR3 sequence: CASSPQGIRGYTF. Written as DNA, the CDR3 is TGTGCCAGCAGTCCTCAGGGGATACGGGGCTACACCTTC. This chain links TRBV27 with TRBJ1-2; TRBD1 might be the D (6 bases). In germline, CDR1 is MNHEY, CDR2 SMNVEV (reference sequence). This CDR3 has 13 residues. Trimming took 5 bases from V and 8 from J, leaving 15 bases between them.

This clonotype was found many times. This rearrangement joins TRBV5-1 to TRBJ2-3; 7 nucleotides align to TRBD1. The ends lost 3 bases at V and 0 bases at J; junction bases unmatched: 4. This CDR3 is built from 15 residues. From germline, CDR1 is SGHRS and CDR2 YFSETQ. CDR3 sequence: CASSWTGVSTDTQYF. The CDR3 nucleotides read TGCGCCAGCAGCTGGACAGGAGTTAGCACAGATACGCAGTATTTT.

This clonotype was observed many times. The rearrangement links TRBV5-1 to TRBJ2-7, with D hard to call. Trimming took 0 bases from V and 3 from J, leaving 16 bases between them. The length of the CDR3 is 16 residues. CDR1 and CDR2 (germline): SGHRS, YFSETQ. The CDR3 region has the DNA TGCGCCAGCAGCTTGGCACCCCCAGATTCGATCTACGAGCAGTACTTC. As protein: CASSLAPPDSIYEQYF.

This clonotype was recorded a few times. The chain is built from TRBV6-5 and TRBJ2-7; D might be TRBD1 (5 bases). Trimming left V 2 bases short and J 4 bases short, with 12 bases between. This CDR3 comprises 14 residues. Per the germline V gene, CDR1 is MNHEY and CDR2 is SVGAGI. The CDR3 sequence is CASSYGARTYEQYF. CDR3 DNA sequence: TGTGCCAGCAGTTACGGGGCCCGGACGTACGAGCAGTACTTC.

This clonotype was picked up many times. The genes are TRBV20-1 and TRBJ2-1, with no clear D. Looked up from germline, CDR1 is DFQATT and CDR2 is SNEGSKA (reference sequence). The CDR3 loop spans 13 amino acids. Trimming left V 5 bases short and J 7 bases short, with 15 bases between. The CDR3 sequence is CSAVPGAENEQFF. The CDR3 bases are TGCAGTGCTGTCCCCGGAGCAGAGAATGAGCAGTTCTTC.

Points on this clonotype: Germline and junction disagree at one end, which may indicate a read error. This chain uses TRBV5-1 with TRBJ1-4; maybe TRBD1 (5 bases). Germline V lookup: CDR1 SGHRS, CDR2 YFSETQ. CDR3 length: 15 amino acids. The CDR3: CASSRGGATNEKLFF. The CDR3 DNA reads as TGCGCCAGCAGCCGTGGCGGGGCAACTAATGAGAAACTGTTTTTT.

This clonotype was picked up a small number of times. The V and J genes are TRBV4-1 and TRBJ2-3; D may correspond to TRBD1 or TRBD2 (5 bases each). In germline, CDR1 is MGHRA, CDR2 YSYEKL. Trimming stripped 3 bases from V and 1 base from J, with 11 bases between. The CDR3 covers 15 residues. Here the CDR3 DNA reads TGCGCCAGCAGCCACGAGGGGCTGGGCACAGATACGCAGTATTTT. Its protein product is CASSHEGLGTDTQYF.

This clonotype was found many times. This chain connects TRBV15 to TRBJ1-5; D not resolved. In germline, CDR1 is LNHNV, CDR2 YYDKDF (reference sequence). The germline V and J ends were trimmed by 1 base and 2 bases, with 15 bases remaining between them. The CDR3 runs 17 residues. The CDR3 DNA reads TGTGCCACCAGCAGAGGCGGCCCGGGGTCGCGCAATCAGCCCCAGCATTTT. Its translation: CATSRGGPGSRNQPQHF.

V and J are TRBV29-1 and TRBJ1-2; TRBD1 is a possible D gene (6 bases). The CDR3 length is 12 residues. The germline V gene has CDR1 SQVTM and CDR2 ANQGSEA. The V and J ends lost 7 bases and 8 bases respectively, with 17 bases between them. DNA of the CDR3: TGCAGCGGTTCGAAGGGGGACCTCGGCTACACCTTC. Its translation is CSGSKGDLGYTF. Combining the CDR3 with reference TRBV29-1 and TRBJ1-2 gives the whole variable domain SAVISQKPSRDICQRGTSLTIQCQVDSQVTMMFWYRQQPGQSLTLIATANQGSEATYESGFVIDKFPISRPNLTFSTLTVSNMSPEDSSIYLCSGSKGDLGYTFGSGTRLTVV.

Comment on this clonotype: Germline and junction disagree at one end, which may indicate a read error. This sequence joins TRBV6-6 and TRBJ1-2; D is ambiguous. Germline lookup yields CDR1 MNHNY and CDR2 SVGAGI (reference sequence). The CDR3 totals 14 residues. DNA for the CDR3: TGTGCCAGCAGTTACTTGGCACCTAACTATGGCTACATCTTC. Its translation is CASSYLAPNYGYIF.

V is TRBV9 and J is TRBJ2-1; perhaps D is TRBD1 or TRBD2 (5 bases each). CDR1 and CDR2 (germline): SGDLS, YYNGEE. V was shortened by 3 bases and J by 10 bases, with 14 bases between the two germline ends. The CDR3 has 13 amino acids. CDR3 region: CASSGRGSHEQFF. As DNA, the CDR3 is TGTGCCAGCAGCGGCCGGGGCTCCCACGAGCAGTTCTTC.

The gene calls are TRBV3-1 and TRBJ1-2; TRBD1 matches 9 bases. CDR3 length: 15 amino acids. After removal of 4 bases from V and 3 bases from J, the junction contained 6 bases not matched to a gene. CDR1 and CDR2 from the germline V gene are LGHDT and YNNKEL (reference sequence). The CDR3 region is CASSRPGQGDYGYTF. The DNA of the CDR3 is TGTGCCAGCAGCCGACCGGGACAGGGAGACTATGGCTACACCTTC.

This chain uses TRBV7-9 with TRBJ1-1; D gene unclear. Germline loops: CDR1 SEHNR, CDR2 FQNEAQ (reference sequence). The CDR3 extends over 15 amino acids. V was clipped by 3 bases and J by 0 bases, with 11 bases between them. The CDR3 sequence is CASSFGFRVNTEAFF. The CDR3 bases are TGTGCCAGCAGCTTCGGGTTTAGGGTGAACACTGAAGCTTTCTTT.

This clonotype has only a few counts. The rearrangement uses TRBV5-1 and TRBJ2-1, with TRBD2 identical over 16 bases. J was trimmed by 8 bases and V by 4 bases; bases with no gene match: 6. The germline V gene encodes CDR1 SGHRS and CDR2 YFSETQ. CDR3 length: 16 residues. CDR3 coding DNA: TGCGCCAGCAGCGTCGGGACTAGCGGGGGGGCCTATGAGCAGTTCTTC. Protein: CASSVGTSGGAYEQFF.

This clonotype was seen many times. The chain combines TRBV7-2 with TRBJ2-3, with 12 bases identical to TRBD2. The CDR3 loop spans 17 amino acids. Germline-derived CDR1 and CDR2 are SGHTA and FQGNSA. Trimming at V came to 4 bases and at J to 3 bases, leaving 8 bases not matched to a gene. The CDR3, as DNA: TGTGCCAGCAGCTCCTCACTAGCGGGGGGATGGACAGATACGCAGTATTTT. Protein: CASSSSLAGGWTDTQYF.

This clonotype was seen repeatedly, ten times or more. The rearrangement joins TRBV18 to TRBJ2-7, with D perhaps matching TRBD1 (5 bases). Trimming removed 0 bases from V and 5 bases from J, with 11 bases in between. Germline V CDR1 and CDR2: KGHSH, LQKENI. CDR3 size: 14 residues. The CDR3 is CASSPPSGWDEQYF. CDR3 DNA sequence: TGTGCCAGCTCACCACCGTCAGGGTGGGACGAGCAGTACTTC.

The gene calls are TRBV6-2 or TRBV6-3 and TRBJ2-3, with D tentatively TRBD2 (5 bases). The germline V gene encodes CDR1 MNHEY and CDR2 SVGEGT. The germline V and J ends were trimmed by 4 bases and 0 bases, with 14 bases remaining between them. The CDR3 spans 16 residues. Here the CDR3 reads CASSSGLLESTDTQYF. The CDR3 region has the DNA TGTGCCAGCAGTTCCGGACTGCTTGAAAGCACAGATACGCAGTATTTT.

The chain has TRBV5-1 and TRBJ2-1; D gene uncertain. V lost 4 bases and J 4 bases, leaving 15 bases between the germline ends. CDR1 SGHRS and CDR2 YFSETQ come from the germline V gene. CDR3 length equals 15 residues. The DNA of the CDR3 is TGCGCCAGCAGCACTCGGACCGCCCCGTACAATGAGCAGTTCTTC. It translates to CASSTRTAPYNEQFF.